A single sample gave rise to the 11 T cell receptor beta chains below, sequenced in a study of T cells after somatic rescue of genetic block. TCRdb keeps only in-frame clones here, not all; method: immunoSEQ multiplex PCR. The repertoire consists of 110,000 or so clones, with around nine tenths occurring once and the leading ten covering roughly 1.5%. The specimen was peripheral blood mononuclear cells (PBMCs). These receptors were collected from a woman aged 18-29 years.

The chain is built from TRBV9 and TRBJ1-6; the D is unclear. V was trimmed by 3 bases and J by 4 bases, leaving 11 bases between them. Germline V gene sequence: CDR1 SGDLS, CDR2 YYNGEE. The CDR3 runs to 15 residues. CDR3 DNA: TGTGCCAGCAGCGCAAACTGGGATTATAATTCACCCCTCCACTTT. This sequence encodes CASSANWDYNSPLHF. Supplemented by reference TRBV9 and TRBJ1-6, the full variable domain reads DSGVTQTPKHLITATGQRVTLRCSPRSGDLSVYWYQQSLDQGLQFLIQYYNGEERAKGNILERFSAQQFPDLHSELNLSSLELGDSALYFCASSANWDYNSPLHFGNGTRLTVT.

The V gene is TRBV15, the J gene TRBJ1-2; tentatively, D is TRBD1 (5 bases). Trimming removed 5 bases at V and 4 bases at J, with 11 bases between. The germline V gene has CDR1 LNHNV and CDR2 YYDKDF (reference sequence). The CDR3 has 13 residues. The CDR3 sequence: CATSGASGYGYTF. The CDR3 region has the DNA TGTGCCACCAGCGGGGCCAGTGGCTATGGCTACACCTTC.

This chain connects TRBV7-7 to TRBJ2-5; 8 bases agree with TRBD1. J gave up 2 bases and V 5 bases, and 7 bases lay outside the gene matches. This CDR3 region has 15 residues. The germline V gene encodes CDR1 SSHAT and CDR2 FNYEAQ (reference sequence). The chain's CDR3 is CASSPFGTGQETQYF. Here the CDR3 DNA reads TGTGCCAGCAGCCCCTTTGGGACAGGACAAGAGACCCAGTACTTC.

The CDR3 spells CASSYGSSNTGELFF. In nucleotides, the CDR3 is TGTGCCAGCAGTTACGGGAGCTCGAACACCGGGGAGCTGTTTTTT. The rearrangement uses TRBV6-5 and TRBJ2-2; a possible D gene is TRBD2 (5 bases). Germline lookup yields CDR1 MNHEY and CDR2 SVGAGI. The CDR3 totals 15 residues. With 2 bases removed from V and 0 bases from J, the gap between germline ends came to 7 bases.

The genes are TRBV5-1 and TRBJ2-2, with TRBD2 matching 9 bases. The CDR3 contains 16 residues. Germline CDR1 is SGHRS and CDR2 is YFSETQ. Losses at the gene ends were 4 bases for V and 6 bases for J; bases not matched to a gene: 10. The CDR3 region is CASSPASGGQAGELFF. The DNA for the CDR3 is TGCGCCAGCAGCCCGGCCAGCGGGGGGCAGGCCGGGGAGCTGTTTTTT.

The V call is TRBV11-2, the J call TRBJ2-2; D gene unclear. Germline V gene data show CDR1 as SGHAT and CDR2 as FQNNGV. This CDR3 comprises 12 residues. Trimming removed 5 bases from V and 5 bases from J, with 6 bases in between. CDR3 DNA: TGTGCCAGCAGCCAAGAGACCGGGGAGCTGTTTTTT. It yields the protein CASSQETGELFF.

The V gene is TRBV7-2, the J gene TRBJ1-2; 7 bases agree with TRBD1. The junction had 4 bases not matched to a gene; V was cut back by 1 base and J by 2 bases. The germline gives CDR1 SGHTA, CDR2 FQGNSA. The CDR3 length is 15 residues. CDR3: CASSLGGGLNYGYTF. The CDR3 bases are TGTGCCAGCAGCTTAGGAGGGGGCCTAAACTATGGCTACACCTTC.

The CDR3 bases are TGTGCCAGCAGCGTAGCGGTCGAGGGTATATACGAGCAGTACTTC. This codes for CASSVAVEGIYEQYF. The chain employs TRBV9 and TRBJ2-7, with a tentative D call TRBD2 (5 bases). The CDR3 spans 15 residues. Between the trimmed V and J ends, which lost 0 bases and 4 bases, there was a span of 14 bases. Germline V gene data show CDR1 as SGDLS and CDR2 as YYNGEE.

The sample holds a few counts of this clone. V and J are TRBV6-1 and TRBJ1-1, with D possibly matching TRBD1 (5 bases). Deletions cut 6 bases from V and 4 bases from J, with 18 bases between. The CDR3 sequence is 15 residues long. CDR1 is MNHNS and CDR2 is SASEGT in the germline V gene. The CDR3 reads CASRTTGGRGTEAFF. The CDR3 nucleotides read TGTGCCAGCAGGACAACAGGAGGAAGGGGCACTGAAGCTTTCTTT.

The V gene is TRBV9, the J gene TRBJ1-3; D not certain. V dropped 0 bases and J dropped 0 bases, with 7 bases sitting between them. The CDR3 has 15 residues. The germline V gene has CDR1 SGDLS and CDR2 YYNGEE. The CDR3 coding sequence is TGTGCCAGCAGCGTAGCCGGAAGCTCTGGAAACACCATATATTTT. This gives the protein CASSVAGSSGNTIYF. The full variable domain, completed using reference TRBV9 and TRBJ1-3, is DSGVTQTPKHLITATGQRVTLRCSPRSGDLSVYWYQQSLDQGLQFLIQYYNGEERAKGNILERFSAQQFPDLHSELNLSSLELGDSALYFCASSVAGSSGNTIYFGEGSWLTVV.

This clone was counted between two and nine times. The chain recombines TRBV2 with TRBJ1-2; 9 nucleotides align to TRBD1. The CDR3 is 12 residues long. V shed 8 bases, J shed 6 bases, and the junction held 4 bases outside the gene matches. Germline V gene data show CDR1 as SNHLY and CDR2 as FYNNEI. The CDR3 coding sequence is TGTGCCAGCGGGGACAGGGTGGATGGCTACACCTTC. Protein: CASGDRVDGYTF.